The sequence of this T cell receptor beta chain was determined in a study of monozygotic twins with inflammatory bowel disease. Study-level points and caveats: Support was absent for any single strong signal or clonotype linked to IBD.

Germline V gene data show CDR1 as DFQATT and CDR2 as SNEGSKA (reference sequence). The CDR3 has 11 residues. Comments on this clonotype: The target antigen is unknown.

TCRdb reprocessed the 5' RACE reads and reports one entry per CDR3 protein, with no DNA. The sample's table shows under 200,000 distinct CDR3 sequences. This receptor was obtained from a human donor with ulcerative colitis or Crohn's disease, or a healthy co-twin of an affected twin (not recorded which). Sample: blood. The gene calls are TRBV20-1 and TRBJ1-1. The CDR3 loop reads CSVTANTEAFF.